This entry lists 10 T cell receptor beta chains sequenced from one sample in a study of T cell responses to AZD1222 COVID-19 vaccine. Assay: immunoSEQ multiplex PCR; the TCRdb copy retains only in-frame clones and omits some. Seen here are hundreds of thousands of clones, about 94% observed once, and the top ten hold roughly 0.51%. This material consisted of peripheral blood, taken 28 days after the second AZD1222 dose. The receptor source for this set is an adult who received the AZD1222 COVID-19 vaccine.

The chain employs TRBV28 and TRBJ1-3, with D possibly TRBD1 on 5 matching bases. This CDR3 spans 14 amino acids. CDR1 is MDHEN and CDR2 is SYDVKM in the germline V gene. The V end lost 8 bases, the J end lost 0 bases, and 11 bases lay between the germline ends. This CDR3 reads CASLPGNSGNTIYF. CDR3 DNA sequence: TGTGCCAGCCTGCCAGGGAACTCTGGAAACACCATATATTTT.

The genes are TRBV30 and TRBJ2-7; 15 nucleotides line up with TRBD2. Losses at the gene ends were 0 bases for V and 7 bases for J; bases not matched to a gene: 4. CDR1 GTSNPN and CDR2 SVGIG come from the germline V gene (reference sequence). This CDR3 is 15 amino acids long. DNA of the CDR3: TGTGCCTGGAGTGTACGAGGACTAGCGGGAGGGGAGCAGTACTTC. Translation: CAWSVRGLAGGEQYF.

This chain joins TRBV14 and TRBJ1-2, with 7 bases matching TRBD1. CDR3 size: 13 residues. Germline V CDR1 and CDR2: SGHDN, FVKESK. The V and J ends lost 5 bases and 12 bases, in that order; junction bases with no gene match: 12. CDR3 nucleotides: TGTGCCAGCAGCTCCCAGGCAGGGGGTAGGGACACCTTC. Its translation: CASSSQAGGRDTF.

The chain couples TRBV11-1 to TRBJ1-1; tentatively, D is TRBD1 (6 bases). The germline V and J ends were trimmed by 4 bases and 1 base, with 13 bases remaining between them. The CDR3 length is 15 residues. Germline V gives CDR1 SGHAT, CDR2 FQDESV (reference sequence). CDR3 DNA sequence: TGTGCCAGCAGCTCCCGGAGACAGGAGAACACTGAAGCTTTCTTT. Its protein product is CASSSRRQENTEAFF. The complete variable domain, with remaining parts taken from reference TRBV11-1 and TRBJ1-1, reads EAEVAQSPRYKITEKSQAVAFWCDPISGHATLYWYRQILGQGPELLVQFQDESVVDDSQLPKDRFSAERLKGVDSTLKIQPAELGDSAMYLCASSSRRQENTEAFFGQGTRLTVV.

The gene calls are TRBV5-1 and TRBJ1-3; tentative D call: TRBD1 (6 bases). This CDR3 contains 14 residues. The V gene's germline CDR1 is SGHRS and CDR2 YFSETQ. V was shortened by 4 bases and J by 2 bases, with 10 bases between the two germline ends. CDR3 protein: CASSKTGPGNTIYF. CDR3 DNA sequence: TGCGCCAGCAGCAAGACAGGCCCTGGAAACACCATATATTTT.

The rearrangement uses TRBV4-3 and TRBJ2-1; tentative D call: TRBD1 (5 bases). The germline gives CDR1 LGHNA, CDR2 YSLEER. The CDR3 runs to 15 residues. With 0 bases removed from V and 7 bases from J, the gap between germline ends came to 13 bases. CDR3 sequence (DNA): TGCGCCAGCAGCCAAGAGGGGCAGCATCCAAATGAGCAGTTCTTC. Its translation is CASSQEGQHPNEQFF.

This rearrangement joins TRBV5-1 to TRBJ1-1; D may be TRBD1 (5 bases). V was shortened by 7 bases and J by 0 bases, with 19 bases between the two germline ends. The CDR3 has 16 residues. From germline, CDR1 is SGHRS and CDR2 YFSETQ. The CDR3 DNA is TGCGCCAGCTCTCGTGACGTGGGGGTGATGAACACTGAAGCTTTCTTT. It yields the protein CASSRDVGVMNTEAFF.

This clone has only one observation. The CDR3 bases are TGTGCCAGCAGTCCGCAGCCGGGCCTTGGATCCTACGAGCAGTACTTC. Translation: CASSPQPGLGSYEQYF. This sequence joins TRBV6-6 and TRBJ2-7; D is ambiguous. CDR3 length equals 16 residues. V was trimmed by 5 bases and J by 1 base, leaving 18 bases between them. Germline values: CDR1 MNHNY, CDR2 SVGAGI (reference sequence).

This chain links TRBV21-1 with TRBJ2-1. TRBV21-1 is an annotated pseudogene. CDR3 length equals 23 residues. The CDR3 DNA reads TGTGCCAGCAGCAAATTCCGGGACAGGACCCAGTTAGCGGGAAGTGGTTCCTACAATGAGCAGTTCTTC. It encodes CASSKFRDRTQLAGSGSYNEQFF.

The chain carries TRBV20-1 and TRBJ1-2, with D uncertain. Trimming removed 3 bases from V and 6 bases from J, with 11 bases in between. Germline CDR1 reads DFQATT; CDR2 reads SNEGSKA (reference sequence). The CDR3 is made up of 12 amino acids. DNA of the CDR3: TGCAGTGCTAGTCGGGGAGCAGATGGCTACACCTTC. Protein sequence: CSASRGADGYTF.